Listed below are T cell receptor beta chains from one sample, sequenced in a study of OX40 agonist ivuxolimab in advanced cancers. The assay was immunoSEQ multiplex PCR, and TCRdb's table has in-frame clones only and misses some. Of about 150,000 clones listed, approximately 90% were seen once; the top ten hold around 1%. Sequenced material: CD4+ or CD8+ T cells sorted from blood, taken in a trial of the OX40 agonist ivuxolimab. These receptors were obtained from an adult with an advanced solid tumor such as melanoma, head and neck, liver or kidney cancer. CDR3s include the opening cysteine and the closing phenylalanine or tryptophan. A D gene is named only where the DNA matches it firmly. Clone size, where shown, is once, few, many, or a class for clones that have expanded.

V gene	clone size	J gene	D gene	CDR3 protein	CDR3 DNA
TRBV5-6	-	TRBJ1-3	-	CASSLPYGGNTIYF	TGTGCCAGCAGCTTGCCTTACGGTGGAAACACCATATATTTT
TRBV27	-	TRBJ2-5	TRBD2	CASSLRLAGVETQYF	TGTGCCAGCAGTTTGAGGCTAGCGGGAGTAGAGACCCAGTACTTC
TRBV19	-	TRBJ1-2	-	CASKTSRGKSYGYTF	TGTGCCAGTAAAACCTCGCGGGGGAAAAGCTATGGCTACACCTTC
TRBV6-1	-	TRBJ1-4	-	CASSEDPPTNEKLFF	TGTGCCAGCAGTGAAGACCCCCCTACTAATGAAAAACTGTTTTTT
TRBV19	-	TRBJ2-1	-	CASSMERRKYNEQFF	TGTGCCAGTAGTATGGAGAGGAGGAAGTACAATGAGCAGTTCTTC
TRBV7-2	-	TRBJ2-2	-	CASSSLVTGELFF	TGTGCCAGCAGCTCCCTAGTGACCGGGGAGCTGTTTTTT
TRBV7-2	-	TRBJ1-3	TRBD1	CASSLRQGVGNTIYF	TGTGCCAGCAGCTTGCGACAGGGTGTTGGAAACACCATATATTTT
TRBV15	once	TRBJ1-4	-	CATSTKEAGNEKLFF	TGTGCCACCAGCACCAAAGAGGCGGGAAACGAAAAACTGTTTTTT
TRBV5-1	-	TRBJ1-4	TRBD1	CASSLAGQGYEKLFF	TGCGCCAGCAGCTTGGCGGGACAGGGCTACGAAAAACTGTTTTTT
TRBV19	-	TRBJ2-7	-	CASSIRDQTYEQYF	TGTGCCAGTAGTATAAGGGACCAGACTTACGAGCAGTACTTC
TRBV9	-	TRBJ2-7	-	CASSAPTSGHNYEQYF	TGTGCCAGCAGCGCTCCTACCTCGGGACATAACTACGAGCAGTACTTC
TRBV6-5	-	TRBJ2-7	TRBD2	CASREPGLAFYEQYF	TGTGCCAGCAGGGAGCCCGGACTAGCGTTCTACGAGCAGTACTTC
TRBV13	-	TRBJ1-4	-	CASSFNQGWDEKLFF	TGTGCCAGCAGCTTTAACCAGGGGTGGGACGAAAAACTGTTTTTT
TRBV11-3	-	TRBJ1-1	-	CASRLTLNTEAFF	TGTGCCAGCAGGCTTACCTTGAACACTGAAGCTTTCTTT
TRBV29-1	-	TRBJ2-3	-	CSVDTNRWDTQYF	TGCAGCGTTGACACCAACAGGTGGGATACGCAGTATTTT
TRBV19	-	TRBJ2-7	-	CASSIPGARYEQYF	TGTGCCAGTAGTATCCCGGGAGCCCGCTACGAGCAGTACTTC
TRBV2	-	TRBJ2-7	-	CASRWDRGAYEQYF	TGTGCCAGCAGGTGGGATAGAGGGGCCTACGAGCAGTACTTC
TRBV28	-	TRBJ1-5	-	CASSYPLTAGPSDQPQHF	TGTGCCAGCAGTTACCCCCTGACCGCGGGACCGAGCGATCAGCCCCAGCATTTT
TRBV28	-	TRBJ2-7	-	CASSPGQTYEQYF	TGTGCCAGCAGTCCTGGACAGACCTACGAGCAGTACTTC
TRBV27	-	TRBJ2-1	TRBD2	CASSLWLAGDNNEQFF	TGTGCCAGCAGTTTATGGCTAGCGGGAGACAACAATGAGCAGTTCTTC
TRBV10-1	-	TRBJ1-4	-	CASSDKGVGEKLFF	TGCGCCAGCAGTGACAAAGGGGTGGGTGAAAAACTGTTTTTT
TRBV27	-	TRBJ2-2	TRBD1	CASSLITTGAGELFF	TGTGCCAGCAGCCTCATTACCACAGGGGCCGGGGAGCTGTTTTTT
TRBV7-9	-	TRBJ2-1	-	CASSYASSYNEQFF	TGTGCCAGCAGCTACGCAAGCTCCTACAATGAGCAGTTCTTC
TRBV6-1	once	TRBJ1-2	-	CASSEVPGGNYGYTF	TGTGCCAGCAGTGAAGTCCCCGGGGGGAACTATGGCTACACCTTC
TRBV28	-	TRBJ2-1	-	CASSRTNNEQFF	TGTGCCAGCAGTCGTACAAACAATGAGCAGTTCTTC
TRBV7-9	-	TRBJ2-3	TRBD2	CASSWELADTTDTQYF	TGTGCCAGCAGCTGGGAACTAGCGGATACCACAGATACGCAGTATTTT
TRBV6-5	-	TRBJ2-5	-	CASSHPPGRTETQYF	TGTGCCAGCAGCCACCCCCCGGGACGCACGGAGACCCAGTACTTC
TRBV9	-	TRBJ2-7	TRBD2	CASSVRGSGSNEQYF	TGTGCCAGCAGCGTTAGGGGGAGCGGGAGCAACGAGCAGTACTTC
TRBV7-9	-	TRBJ2-2	TRBD2	CASSSISGRRNTGELFF	TGTGCCAGCAGTTCCATTAGCGGGAGAAGAAACACCGGGGAGCTGTTTTTT
TRBV28	-	TRBJ2-1	-	CASSPGTAGPNEQFF	TGTGCCAGCAGTCCGGGTACTGCGGGTCCCAATGAGCAGTTCTTC
TRBV7-3	-	TRBJ2-1	-	CASSLTSSSPFF	TGTGCCAGCAGCTTGACTTCCAGTTCTCCGTTCTTC
TRBV9	-	TRBJ2-3	-	CASSSWWGGTDTQYF	TGTGCCAGCAGCTCCTGGTGGGGAGGCACAGATACGCAGTATTTT
TRBV28	-	TRBJ2-7	TRBD2	CASIPLGGAGEYEQYF	TGTGCCAGCATCCCCCTGGGCGGGGCGGGGGAATACGAGCAGTACTTC
TRBV5-5	-	TRBJ1-4	TRBD1	CASSATGNEKLFF	TGTGCCAGCAGCGCGACAGGGAATGAAAAACTGTTTTTT
TRBV28	-	TRBJ1-5	-	CASSTSDGQPQHF	TGTGCCAGCAGTACCAGTGACGGTCAGCCCCAGCATTTT
TRBV6-4	-	TRBJ2-3	TRBD1	CASSPRGQGTTDTQYF	TGTGCCAGCAGTCCCCGAGGACAGGGGACCACAGATACGCAGTATTTT
TRBV2	-	TRBJ1-5	TRBD1	CASSGGTVYNQPQHF	TGTGCCAGCAGTGGCGGGACAGTTTATAATCAGCCCCAGCATTTT
TRBV7-9	-	TRBJ2-7	-	CASSFGAGTAGEQYF	TGTGCCAGCAGCTTCGGAGCCGGGACAGCGGGCGAGCAGTACTTC
TRBV23-1	-	TRBJ2-1	-	CASSQSRGLRGPNEQFF	TGCGCCAGCAGTCAATCGAGGGGACTGAGGGGGCCAAATGAGCAGTTCTTC
TRBV19	-	TRBJ1-4	-	CASSTPASNEKLFF	TGTGCCAGTAGTACGCCAGCGAGTAATGAAAAACTGTTTTTT
TRBV9	-	TRBJ2-3	-	CASSVGWGGRGTDTQYF	TGTGCCAGCAGCGTAGGCTGGGGGGGCAGGGGCACAGATACGCAGTATTTT
TRBV27	-	TRBJ1-2	TRBD1	CASSRGTVGGDGYTF	TGTGCCAGCAGTCGAGGGACAGTGGGGGGGGATGGCTACACCTTC
TRBV11-2	-	TRBJ1-5	-	CASSLDSNQPQHF	TGTGCCAGCAGCTTAGACAGCAATCAGCCCCAGCATTTT
TRBV19	-	TRBJ2-7	TRBD2	CASSISGLAALYEQYF	TGTGCCAGTAGTATATCTGGACTAGCGGCCCTCTACGAGCAGTACTTC
TRBV9	-	TRBJ1-5	-	CASSVGDSNQPQHF	TGTGCCAGCAGCGTAGGTGATAGCAATCAGCCCCAGCATTTT
TRBV18	-	TRBJ1-5	-	CASSPSGSQPQHF	TGTGCCAGCTCACCATCCGGGTCCCAGCCCCAGCATTTT
TRBV30	once	TRBJ2-3	-	CAWRRGFFGTQYF	TGTGCCTGGAGACGGGGTTTTTTCGGTACGCAGTATTTT
TRBV1	-	TRBJ1-2	-	CTSSQNRTTANYGYTF	TGCACCAGCAGCCAAAATCGGACGACAGCTAACTATGGCTACACCTTC
TRBV7-9	once	TRBJ1-1	-	CASSLSTVLNTEAFF	TGTGCCAGCAGCTTATCTACAGTCCTAAACACTGAAGCTTTCTTT
TRBV19	-	TRBJ2-7	-	CASSPRLPPGKSHEQYF	TGTGCCAGTAGTCCCCGCCTACCCCCTGGCAAGTCCCACGAGCAGTACTTC
TRBV11-2	-	TRBJ2-7	TRBD2	CASSLGLAGERGPYEQYF	TGTGCCAGCAGCCTTGGACTAGCGGGAGAGAGAGGGCCCTACGAGCAGTACTTC
TRBV9	-	TRBJ1-5	-	CASSVGGYNQPQHF	TGTGCCAGCAGCGTAGGGGGTTACAATCAGCCCCAGCATTTT
TRBV29-1	-	TRBJ2-3	TRBD1	CSVTSPSGGDTQYF	TGCAGCGTCACCTCGCCCTCAGGGGGAGATACGCAGTATTTT
TRBV30	-	TRBJ2-1	TRBD2	CAWRDGTSGVNEQFF	TGTGCCTGGAGGGACGGGACTAGCGGGGTGAATGAGCAGTTCTTC